One sample yielded the 32 T cell receptor beta chains listed below, sequenced in a study of T cells in Graves' hyperthyroidism and ophthalmopathy. RNA transcripts gave rise to amplified TCR beta CDR3 regions. The TCR CDR3 was amplified in a first-round RT-PCR using the HTBI primer set. A single record per CDR3 protein comes from TCRdb applying MiXCR to the multiplex PCR reads. The sample has hundreds of thousands of distinct CDR3 sequences; roughly 23% are singletons. The specimen was blood. Receptors were obtained from a woman aged 70-85 years with Graves' ophthalmopathy.

This chain uses TRBV7-9 with TRBJ2-1; D is uncertain. The CDR3 spans 13 residues. Trimming shortened V by 4 bases and J by 8 bases, and 12 bases separated the two germline ends. Per germline, CDR1 SEHNR and CDR2 FQNEAQ (reference sequence). CDR3 coding DNA: TGTGCCAGCAGCTCGGCTAGGGTCCATGAGCAGTTCTTC. This translates into CASSSARVHEQFF.

Ten or more counts support this clonotype. This chain connects TRBV2 to TRBJ2-1; D may be TRBD1 (6 bases). The CDR3 has 15 residues. Deletions cut 2 bases from V and 0 bases from J, with 8 bases between. The germline gives CDR1 SNHLY, CDR2 FYNNEI. CDR3 bases: TGTGCCAGCAGTGAAAGGGGGAGCTCCTACAATGAGCAGTTCTTC. This sequence encodes CASSERGSSYNEQFF.

The chain uses TRBV20-1 and TRBJ1-5, with D possibly TRBD1 on 5 matching bases. Deletions cut 7 bases from V and 3 bases from J, with 13 bases between. Germline V gene lookup returns CDR1 DFQATT and CDR2 SNEGSKA (reference sequence). This CDR3 spans 13 amino acids. Here the CDR3 reads CSGGGGINQPQHF. Here the CDR3 DNA reads TGCAGTGGCGGTGGGGGTATCAATCAGCCCCAGCATTTT.

This chain uses TRBV14 with TRBJ2-7; 9 bases map to TRBD1. The CDR3 extends over 15 amino acids. Germline V gives CDR1 SGHDN, CDR2 FVKESK. V trimming: 4 bases; J trimming: 4 bases; junction bases outside the gene matches: 8. The CDR3 DNA follows: TGTGCCAGCAGCCGAATCCGGGACAGGGTGTACGAGCAGTACTTC. It specifies CASSRIRDRVYEQYF.

Ten or more counts support this clonotype. V is TRBV15 and J is TRBJ1-5; D is undetermined. Trimming left V 0 bases short and J 4 bases short, with 10 bases between. Germline-derived CDR1 and CDR2 are LNHNV and YYDKDF (reference sequence). The CDR3 contains 15 residues. CDR3 sequence reads: CATSRDKGLNQPQHF. The CDR3, as DNA: TGTGCCACCAGCAGAGATAAAGGGTTAAATCAGCCCCAGCATTTT. Full variable domain (missing parts from reference TRBV15 and TRBJ1-5): DAMVIQNPRYQVTQFGKPVTLSCSQTLNHNVMYWYQQKSSQAPKLLFHYYDKDFNNEADTPDNFQSRRPNTSFCFLDIRSPGLGDTAMYLCATSRDKGLNQPQHFGDGTRLSIL.

This clonotype has ten or more counts. The chain joins TRBV20-1 to TRBJ2-5; D possibly matches TRBD1 or TRBD2 (5 bases each). The CDR3 runs to 15 residues. V was shortened by 1 base and J by 7 bases, with 19 bases between the two germline ends. Germline V gene lookup returns CDR1 DFQATT and CDR2 SNEGSKA (reference sequence). The chain's CDR3 is CSARVERTRMGTQYF. CDR3 bases: TGCAGTGCTAGAGTCGAGCGGACAAGGATGGGGACCCAGTACTTC.

The gene calls are TRBV20-1 and TRBJ2-7, with D perhaps matching TRBD1 (8 bases). Trimming shortened V by 2 bases and J by 7 bases, and 24 bases separated the two germline ends. This CDR3 comprises 16 residues. Germline loops: CDR1 DFQATT, CDR2 SNEGSKA (reference sequence). The CDR3 loop reads CSARRHRGGDLWEQYF. CDR3 coding DNA: TGCAGTGCTAGAAGACACAGGGGGGGAGATTTATGGGAGCAGTACTTC.

V usage is TRBV5-1 and J usage is TRBJ2-2; a possible D gene is TRBD2 (5 bases). V lost 0 bases and J lost 6, with 12 bases in between. The CDR3 contains 15 residues. Germline-derived CDR1 and CDR2 are SGHRS and YFSETQ. In DNA, the CDR3 is TGCGCCAGCAGCTTGGCTAGCAGGACGGCCGGGGAGCTGTTTTTT. Translation gives CASSLASRTAGELFF.

This chain uses TRBV7-2 with TRBJ1-2, with D possibly TRBD1 on 5 matching bases. The germline CDR1 and CDR2 sequences are SGHTA and FQGNSA. The V gene lost 4 bases and the J gene lost 5 bases, with 17 bases spanning the gap. The CDR3 is 15 amino acids. CDR3 in amino acids: CASSSTSTDSYGYTF. The CDR3 region has the DNA TGTGCCAGCAGCTCCACATCGACAGATTCATATGGCTACACCTTC. Supplemented by reference TRBV7-2 and TRBJ1-2, the full variable domain reads GAGVSQSPSNKVTEKGKDVELRCDPISGHTALYWYRQSLGQGLEFLIYFQGNSAPDKSGLPSDRFSAERTGGSVSTLTIQRTQQEDSAVYLCASSSTSTDSYGYTFGSGTRLTVV.

The chain uses TRBV20-1 and TRBJ2-3, with 9 bases aligning to TRBD2. The germline CDR1 and CDR2 sequences are DFQATT and SNEGSKA (reference sequence). The CDR3 spans 16 residues. Trimming took 2 bases from V and 3 from J; bases not matched to a gene: 9. The CDR3, as DNA: TGCAGTGCTAGATCTAGCGGGGAGTTGGGAACAGATACGCAGTATTTT. It encodes CSARSSGELGTDTQYF.

The sample holds a few counts of this clonotype. V is TRBV11-2 and J is TRBJ2-1; the D gene is possibly TRBD1 (6 bases). The germline V and J ends were trimmed by 5 bases and 12 bases, with 29 bases remaining between them. Germline V CDR1 and CDR2: SGHAT, FQNNGV. The CDR3 sequence is 17 residues long. The CDR3 is CASSPLGARTCRIGQFF. CDR3 nucleotide sequence: TGTGCCAGCAGCCCGCTGGGGGCGAGGACTTGCCGTATCGGGCAGTTCTTC.

This clonotype was observed a few times. The V gene is TRBV6-1, the J gene TRBJ2-7; no clear D gene. Trimming took 6 bases from V and 5 from J, leaving 8 bases between them. CDR1 is MNHNS and CDR2 is SASEGT in the germline V gene. The CDR3 is 11 residues long. The CDR3 DNA follows: TGTGCCAGCAGGACCAGAAACGAGCAGTACTTC. Translated, it gives CASRTRNEQYF.

This clonotype showed up just a few times. V and J are TRBV6-5 and TRBJ2-2, with 8 positions matching TRBD1. From germline, CDR1 is MNHEY and CDR2 SVGAGI. The CDR3 covers 14 residues. V lost 0 bases and J lost 8; bases outside the gene matches: 2. The CDR3 sequence: CASSYSTGVGELFF. CDR3 coding DNA: TGTGCCAGCAGTTACTCGACAGGGGTAGGGGAGCTGTTTTTT.

In its sample, this clonotype was seen a few times. The genes are TRBV12-3 or TRBV12-4 and TRBJ1-3, with D possibly matching TRBD1 (6 bases). V was cut by 5 bases and J by 0 bases, with 23 bases left in between. CDR3 length: 19 amino acids. The CDR3 here is CASSRGQRFLLSSGNTIYF. CDR3 DNA: TGTGCCAGCAGTCGAGGACAGAGGTTCCTATTAAGCTCTGGAAACACCATATATTTT.

The chain joins TRBV30 to TRBJ1-2; D possibly corresponds to TRBD1 (5 bases). This CDR3 region has 12 residues. Trimming removed 8 bases at V and 5 bases at J, with 15 bases between. Germline loops: CDR1 GTSNPN, CDR2 SVGIG (reference sequence). CDR3 sequence (DNA): TGTGCCCAACTATTAGGGGTGTATGGCTACACCTTC. This gives the protein CAQLLGVYGYTF.

A few counts support this clonotype. This chain links TRBV6-9 with TRBJ1-1, with D perhaps TRBD1 (5 bases). Trimming removed 3 bases from V and 3 bases from J, with 11 bases in between. The CDR3 totals 14 residues. The germline CDR1 and CDR2 sequences are MNHGY and SVAAGI. In DNA form, the CDR3 reads TGTGCCAGCAGTTACCAGGTGGGGCACACTGAAGCTTTCTTT. This sequence encodes CASSYQVGHTEAFF.

The genes are TRBV14 and TRBJ2-7; D is possibly TRBD1 (6 bases). This CDR3 region has 16 residues. Trimming stripped 0 bases from V and 3 bases from J, with 15 bases between. Per the germline V gene, CDR1 is SGHDN and CDR2 is FVKESK. The chain's CDR3 is CASSQDNRQADYEQYF. Here the CDR3 DNA reads TGTGCCAGCAGCCAAGATAATAGACAGGCGGACTACGAGCAGTACTTC.

The chain employs TRBV7-8 and TRBJ2-3; 9 bases map to TRBD2. The CDR3 is 17 amino acids. Losses at the gene ends were 2 bases for V and 5 bases for J; bases not matched to a gene: 11. Germline CDR1 is SGHVS and CDR2 is FQNEAQ. In DNA, the CDR3 is TGTGCCAGCAGCTTAAGGGTTGGCGGGAGGGCCCGAGATACGCAGTATTTT. Its protein is CASSLRVGGRARDTQYF.

V and J are TRBV6-2 or TRBV6-3 and TRBJ1-3; D gene unclear. Per the germline V gene, CDR1 is MNHEY and CDR2 is SVGEGT. The CDR3 contains 18 residues. The V gene lost 6 bases and the J gene lost 0 bases, with 21 bases spanning the gap. The CDR3 DNA follows: TGTGCCAGCAGCAGCAACCCTTACATCCTGAGCTCTGGAAACACCATATATTTT. Translating gives CASSSNPYILSSGNTIYF.

The V call is TRBV7-8, the J call TRBJ2-1, with a possible D match to TRBD1 (8 bases). V was pared by 4 bases and J by 10 bases, with 17 bases between. Germline CDR1 is SGHVS and CDR2 is FQNEAQ. This CDR3 spans 14 amino acids. Here the CDR3 reads CASSYTTGEGEQFF. CDR3 in DNA: TGTGCCAGCAGCTATACGACAGGGGAGGGCGAGCAGTTCTTC.

This chain uses TRBV3-1 with TRBJ2-1; tentative D call: TRBD2 (6 bases). Germline CDR1 LGHDT, CDR2 YNNKEL (reference sequence). Trimming took 0 bases from V and 1 from J, leaving 16 bases between them. The CDR3 loop spans 18 amino acids. In DNA, the CDR3 is TGTGCCAGCAGCCAAGAACTCTTGGCGGGATATTCCTACAATGAGCAGTTCTTC. It is translated as CASSQELLAGYSYNEQFF.

This clonotype was detected ten times or more. CDR3 nucleotide sequence: TGTGCCAGCAGTTCGACTTCCTATCGTTACGAGCAGTACTTC. This sequence encodes CASSSTSYRYEQYF. The rearrangement links TRBV12-3 or TRBV12-4 to TRBJ2-7, with unresolved D. The CDR3 covers 14 residues. V was pared by 4 bases and J by 4 bases, with 14 bases between.

The table lists this clonotype with a few counts. The chain combines TRBV12-3 or TRBV12-4 with TRBJ1-1; no firm D call. This CDR3 comprises 14 residues. Trimming removed 3 bases at V and 0 bases at J, with 8 bases between. CDR3 DNA sequence: TGTGCCAGCAGTTTGGTACTTCTGAACACTGAAGCTTTCTTT. It specifies CASSLVLLNTEAFF.

The rearrangement uses TRBV7-2 and TRBJ2-1; 10 bases match TRBD2. CDR3 length: 16 residues. The germline V gene has CDR1 SGHTA and CDR2 FQGNSA. V lost 8 bases, J lost 5 bases, and 12 bases stayed unmatched. DNA of the CDR3: TGTGCCAGCGGCTCAATGTCGGGACTAGCGAACAATGAGCAGTTCTTC. This encodes CASGSMSGLANNEQFF.

This clonotype was detected ten times or more. The rearrangement joins TRBV20-1 to TRBJ1-1, with D uncertain. V dropped 2 bases and J dropped 2 bases, with 6 bases sitting between them. The CDR3 length is 12 residues. The germline CDR1 and CDR2 sequences are DFQATT and SNEGSKA (reference sequence). Written as DNA, the CDR3 is TGCAGTGCTAGACGGCCTAACACTGAAGCTTTCTTT. This gives the protein CSARRPNTEAFF.

This clonotype was counted at least ten times. DNA of the CDR3: TGTGCCAGCAGTCTATACACCGGGGAGCTGTTTTTT. Translated: CASSLYTGELFF. The chain carries TRBV27 and TRBJ2-2; D unresolved. Trimming stripped 5 bases from V and 3 bases from J, with 4 bases between. Germline CDR1 reads MNHEY; CDR2 reads SMNVEV (reference sequence). This CDR3 spans 12 amino acids.

V is TRBV6-2 or TRBV6-3 and J is TRBJ1-2; TRBD1 is a possible D gene (6 bases). Germline V gives CDR1 MNHEY, CDR2 SVGEGT. The CDR3 is 14 amino acids. The V and J ends lost 7 bases and 6 bases respectively, with 18 bases between them. As DNA, the CDR3 is TGTGCCAGCACCAACCTAGGACAGCACCATGGCTACACCTTC. Translating gives CASTNLGQHHGYTF.

The chain combines TRBV7-6 with TRBJ2-1; D tentatively fits TRBD1 or TRBD2 (5 bases each). V was trimmed by 1 base and J by 2 bases, leaving 12 bases between them. Germline-derived CDR1 and CDR2 are SGHVS and FNYEAQ. This CDR3 is built from 16 residues. CDR3 protein: CASSLESGRPYNEQFF. In DNA, the CDR3 is TGTGCCAGCAGCTTAGAGTCAGGGAGACCCTACAATGAGCAGTTCTTC.

This clonotype was seen a handful of times. The chain employs TRBV7-3 and TRBJ2-2; possible D gene TRBD1, 5 bases. This CDR3 spans 16 amino acids. V lost 2 bases to trimming and J lost 6 bases, with 16 bases between them. Per germline, CDR1 SGHTA and CDR2 FQGTGA. Here the CDR3 DNA reads TGTGCCAGCAGCTTAGGTGGGGCAGGGCACGCCGGGGAGCTGTTTTTT. The encoded protein is CASSLGGAGHAGELFF. Based on the CDR3 plus reference TRBV7-3 and TRBJ2-2, the full variable domain is GAGVSQTPSNKVTEKGKYVELRCDPISGHTALYWYRQSLGQGPEFLIYFQGTGAADDSGLPNDRFFAVRPEGSVSTLKIQRTERGDSAVYLCASSLGGAGHAGELFFGEGSRLTVL.

This clonotype was observed a handful of times. The V and J genes are TRBV20-1 and TRBJ2-7; D is perhaps TRBD1 or TRBD2 (7 bases each). The CDR3 loop spans 16 amino acids. V was trimmed by 3 bases and J by 2 bases, leaving 20 bases between them. Germline CDR1 reads DFQATT; CDR2 reads SNEGSKA (reference sequence). CDR3 DNA sequence: TGCAGTGCTAGCGGAGGGGAGGGGGCGCGTACCTACGAGCAGTACTTC. It translates to CSASGGEGARTYEQYF.

In its sample, this clonotype was seen many times. This rearrangement joins TRBV6-1 to TRBJ2-3; 10 nucleotides agree with TRBD2. This CDR3 spans 17 amino acids. CDR1 is MNHNS, CDR2 SASEGT, per germline. The junction had 8 bases not matched to a gene; V was cut back by 0 bases and J by 5 bases. CDR3 DNA: TGTGCCAGCAGTGAAGCGCTCGGAGCGGGAGGGGTAGATACGCAGTATTTT. Translation gives CASSEALGAGGVDTQYF.

The CDR3 sequence: CASSFRDRDTGELFF. The CDR3 DNA is TGCGCCAGCAGCTTCCGGGACAGGGACACCGGGGAGCTGTTTTTT. The chain couples TRBV5-1 to TRBJ2-2, with TRBD1 matching 9 bases. Germline V lookup: CDR1 SGHRS, CDR2 YFSETQ. V lost 2 bases to trimming and J lost 3 bases; unmatched junction nucleotides: 2. There are 15 residues in the CDR3.